This T cell receptor beta chain was sequenced for a study of blood T cell repertoires in COVID-19. Study-wide context: The analysed material was cDNA or gDNA that came from T cells, B-cell-depleted T cells, or PBMCs.

The protocol was immunoSEQ multiplex PCR, while the TCRdb copy is restricted to in-frame clones and leaves out a portion. The sample shows about 140,000 clones, roughly 76% of them seen only once. With 5 bases clipped from V and 6 bases from J, the junction kept 4 bases outside the gene matches. This CDR3 spans 13 amino acids. CDR1 SNHLY and CDR2 FYNNEI come from the germline V gene. The receptor comes from a woman aged 45 to 65 with active or convalescent COVID-19. The sample comprised peripheral blood. V usage is TRBV2 and J usage is TRBJ1-2, with 9 bases lining up with TRBD1. The CDR3 DNA is TGTGCCAGCAGTAGGGACAGGGAGAATGGCTACACCTTC. Translated: CASSRDRENGYTF.